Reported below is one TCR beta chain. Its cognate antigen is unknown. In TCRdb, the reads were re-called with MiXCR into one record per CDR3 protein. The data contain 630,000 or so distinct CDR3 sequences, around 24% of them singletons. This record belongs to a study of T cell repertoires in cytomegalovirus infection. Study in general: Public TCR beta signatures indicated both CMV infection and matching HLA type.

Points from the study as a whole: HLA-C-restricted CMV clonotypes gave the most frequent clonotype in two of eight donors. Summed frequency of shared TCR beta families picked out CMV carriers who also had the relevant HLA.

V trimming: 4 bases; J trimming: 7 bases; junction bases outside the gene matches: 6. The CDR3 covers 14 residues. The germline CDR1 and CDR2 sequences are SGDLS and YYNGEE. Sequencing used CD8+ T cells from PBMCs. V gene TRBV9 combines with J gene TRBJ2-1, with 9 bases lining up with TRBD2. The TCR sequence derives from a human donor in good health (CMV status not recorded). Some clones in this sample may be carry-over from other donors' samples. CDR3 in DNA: TGTGCCAGCAGCCTCCGGACTAGCGAGAATGAGCAGTTCTTC. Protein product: CASSLRTSENEQFF.